The 28 T cell receptor beta chains presented below share a single source sample, sequenced in a study of blood T cell repertoires in COVID-19. Measured with immunoSEQ multiplex PCR; TCRdb has only the in-frame clones, and not every one. The repertoire holds 380,000 or so clones, with around 87% as singletons. What was sequenced was PBMCs or T cells enriched from blood (not recorded which). The receptors come from a man aged 25 to 40 who had recovered from COVID-19.

The V call is TRBV19, the J call TRBJ1-1, with D perhaps matching TRBD1 (5 bases). Trimming removed 0 bases at V and 3 bases at J, with 11 bases between. Germline V gives CDR1 LNHDA, CDR2 SQIVND (reference sequence). The CDR3 loop spans 15 amino acids. The CDR3 DNA reads as TGTGCCAGTAGTATAGACGACAGCGGGTACACTGAAGCTTTCTTT. This encodes CASSIDDSGYTEAFF.

The rearrangement joins TRBV6-1 to TRBJ2-3; tentative D call: TRBD2 (6 bases). V was cut by 3 bases and J by 3 bases, with 7 bases left in between. Germline V gene sequence: CDR1 MNHNS, CDR2 SASEGT. This CDR3 has 13 residues. This CDR3 reads CASSELATDTQYF. CDR3 nucleotide sequence: TGTGCCAGCAGTGAGCTAGCGACAGATACGCAGTATTTT.

This clone showed up just a few times. This chain uses TRBV7-9 with TRBJ1-1; D gene ambiguous. This CDR3 spans 14 amino acids. Trimming pared 5 bases from V and 2 bases from J, leaving 12 bases between. CDR1 is SEHNR and CDR2 is FQNEAQ in the germline V gene (reference sequence). The CDR3 reads CASSIGQINTEAFF. The CDR3 DNA follows: TGTGCCAGCAGCATAGGGCAGATAAACACTGAAGCTTTCTTT.

On this clone: One end of the junction does not line up with germline, which may come from a read error. This chain joins TRBV11-1 and TRBJ1-1; no definite D call. The CDR3 runs 13 residues. Looked up from germline, CDR1 is SGHAT and CDR2 is FQDESV (reference sequence). The CDR3 region has the DNA TGTGCCAGCAGCTTAGTTAGAGGGCCGGACGGGATCTTT. This gives the protein CASSLVRGPDGIF.

The genes are TRBV6-2 or TRBV6-3 and TRBJ1-2; D is possibly TRBD1 (6 bases). With 0 bases removed from V and 4 bases from J, the gap between germline ends came to 6 bases. This CDR3 is 13 amino acids long. Per germline, CDR1 MNHEY and CDR2 SVGEGT. The CDR3 region has the DNA TGTGCCAGCAGTTACTCAGGGGGCTATGGCTACACCTTC. Protein sequence: CASSYSGGYGYTF.

The CDR3 is CSGYRGPELFF. The CDR3 region has the DNA TGCAGCGGTTACAGGGGGCCCGAGCTGTTTTTT. The chain recombines TRBV29-1 with TRBJ2-2; 9 nucleotides align to TRBD1. CDR1 and CDR2 (germline): SQVTM, ANQGSEA. The CDR3 has 11 residues. Trimming removed 7 bases from V and 11 bases from J; junction bases left unmatched: 5.

The chain employs TRBV21-1 and TRBJ2-1; the table's D gene call, TRBD1, was not cross checked with the DNA. TRBV21-1 is deemed a pseudogene. This CDR3 has 17 residues. CDR3 region: CASSKALQDRGPNEQFF. Written as DNA, the CDR3 is TGTGCCAGCAGCAAAGCGCTGCAGGACAGGGGGCCCAATGAGCAGTTCTTC.

V and J are TRBV30 and TRBJ1-1; the D gene is possibly TRBD1 (6 bases). Trimming removed 1 base at V and 2 bases at J, with 8 bases between. The CDR3 extends over 13 amino acids. From germline, CDR1 is GTSNPN and CDR2 SVGIG (reference sequence). CDR3 region: CAWSARGNTEAFF. The CDR3 coding sequence is TGTGCCTGGAGTGCCAGGGGAAACACTGAAGCTTTCTTT.

The V gene is TRBV5-4, the J gene TRBJ1-6, with 9 bases lining up with TRBD1. Germline CDR1 reads SGHNT; CDR2 reads YYREEE (reference sequence). With 6 bases clipped from V and 9 bases from J, the junction kept 4 bases outside the gene matches. This CDR3 region has 13 residues. CDR3 amino acids: CASNTGGGSPLHF. The CDR3 DNA reads as TGTGCCAGCAACACAGGGGGCGGTTCACCCCTCCACTTT.

The rearrangement joins TRBV4-1 to TRBJ2-5; TRBD1 matches at 12 bases. The CDR3 spans 19 residues. The V and J ends lost 3 bases and 3 bases, in that order; junction bases with no gene match: 14. CDR1 and CDR2 from the germline V gene are MGHRA and YSYEKL. CDR3 DNA sequence: TGCGCCAGCAGCCAGAAGTTACCAGGGACAGGGGGCTTCGAAGAGACCCAGTACTTC. This translates into CASSQKLPGTGGFEETQYF.

This chain uses TRBV7-2 with TRBJ2-1; no definite D call. Germline lookup yields CDR1 SGHTA and CDR2 FQGNSA. The CDR3 spans 14 residues. V was clipped by 1 base and J by 8 bases, with 12 bases between them. The CDR3: CASSLVPRRDEQFF. The CDR3 DNA sequence: TGTGCCAGCAGCTTAGTCCCTAGGCGCGATGAGCAGTTCTTC.

The chain employs TRBV2 and TRBJ2-7; D not resolved. CDR1 and CDR2 from the germline V gene are SNHLY and FYNNEI. Deletions cut 10 bases from V and 2 bases from J, with 12 bases between. The CDR3 covers 12 residues. As DNA, the CDR3 is TGTGCCACCACTCTTAGTACCTACGAGCAGTACTTC. Protein: CATTLSTYEQYF.

This chain joins TRBV30 and TRBJ1-6, with D maybe TRBD1 (6 bases). This CDR3 comprises 14 residues. Trimming pared 2 bases from V and 15 bases from J, leaving 20 bases between. Germline V gene lookup returns CDR1 GTSNPN and CDR2 SVGIG (reference sequence). The CDR3 nucleotides are TGTGCCTGGAGTTCAGGGACACCCGTTCGGAGCCTCCACTTT. Translating gives CAWSSGTPVRSLHF.

This rearrangement joins TRBV7-9 to TRBJ2-1; D not certain. Trimming shortened V by 0 bases and J by 6 bases, and 3 bases separated the two germline ends. CDR1 SEHNR and CDR2 FQNEAQ come from the germline V gene (reference sequence). The CDR3 spans 12 residues. The CDR3: CASSLAFNEQFF. As DNA, the CDR3 is TGTGCCAGCAGCTTAGCCTTCAATGAGCAGTTCTTC.

V is TRBV3-1 (or the pseudogene TRBV3-2) and J is TRBJ1-6, with a tentative D call TRBD1 (6 bases). This CDR3 is 15 amino acids long. Trimming left V 1 base short and J 9 bases short, with 13 bases between. Germline CDR1 and CDR2: LGHDT and YNNKEL (reference sequence). The CDR3 reads CASSQAGHVGSPLHF. In DNA, the CDR3 is TGTGCCAGCAGCCAAGCGGGACATGTTGGTTCACCCCTCCACTTT.

The chain recombines TRBV7-2 with TRBJ2-1; perhaps TRBD2 as D (5 bases). V was shortened by 6 bases and J by 10 bases, with 13 bases between the two germline ends. Germline CDR1 is SGHTA and CDR2 is FQGNSA. The CDR3 length is 12 residues. The CDR3 DNA sequence: TGTGCCAGCAGTGTGTTAGCGACCGAGCAGTTCTTC. Translating gives CASSVLATEQFF.

The genes are TRBV27 and TRBJ2-1; perhaps TRBD2 as D (5 bases). The CDR3 has 14 amino acids. Germline lookup yields CDR1 MNHEY and CDR2 SMNVEV (reference sequence). The V end lost 0 bases, the J end lost 9 bases, and 12 bases lay between the germline ends. CDR3 nucleotide sequence: TGTGCCAGCAGTTTATCGAATAGTCGGGGTGAGCAGTTCTTC. Its translation: CASSLSNSRGEQFF.

The genes are TRBV7-9 and TRBJ2-1, with D tentatively TRBD1 (5 bases). The length of the CDR3 is 17 residues. V gave up 0 bases and J gave up 3 bases, with 15 bases separating them. The germline V gene encodes CDR1 SEHNR and CDR2 FQNEAQ (reference sequence). The CDR3 region is CASSLAQARAVYNEQFF. The DNA for the CDR3 is TGTGCCAGCAGCTTAGCGCAGGCCAGGGCGGTCTACAATGAGCAGTTCTTC.

CDR3 loop: CASSSLDSSTDTQYF. The CDR3 DNA reads as TGTGCCAGCAGCTCGTTGGACAGTAGCACAGATACGCAGTATTTT. The chain carries TRBV7-3 and TRBJ2-3, with a weak D call TRBD1 (6 bases). Per the germline V gene, CDR1 is SGHTA and CDR2 is FQGTGA. Trimming stripped 4 bases from V and 0 bases from J, with 11 bases between. The CDR3 has 15 amino acids.

The gene calls are TRBV5-1 and TRBJ1-2; D is ambiguous. CDR3 length: 12 amino acids. CDR1 is SGHRS, CDR2 YFSETQ, per germline. V dropped 2 bases and J dropped 5 bases, with 7 bases sitting between them. The CDR3 spells CASSFSSYGYTF. CDR3 bases: TGCGCCAGCAGCTTCTCCTCTTATGGCTACACCTTC.

The V and J genes are TRBV12-3 or TRBV12-4 and TRBJ2-7; D is possibly TRBD1 (5 bases). The CDR3 contains 13 residues. The ends were cut back, 7 bases at V and 7 bases at J, with 17 bases in the middle. Written as DNA, the CDR3 is TGTGCCAGCACCGATGACAGAAGTGAAGAGCAGTACTTC. Protein: CASTDDRSEEQYF.

The V gene is TRBV4-3, the J gene TRBJ1-4; 12 nucleotides line up with TRBD1. Germline V lookup: CDR1 LGHNA, CDR2 YSLEER. This CDR3 spans 16 amino acids. The V gene end was trimmed by 0 bases and the J gene end by 9 bases; junction bases not matched to a gene: 5. The CDR3 here is CASSQERGQGAQKLFF. The CDR3 DNA is TGCGCCAGCAGCCAAGAGCGGGGACAGGGGGCTCAAAAACTGTTTTTT.

Comment on this clone: Different DNA sequences within this sample yield the same CDR3. The V and J genes are TRBV2 and TRBJ1-5; TRBD1 aligns across 8 bases. Per the germline V gene, CDR1 is SNHLY and CDR2 is FYNNEI. Trimming at V came to 7 bases and at J to 7 bases, leaving 6 bases not matched to a gene. This CDR3 comprises 13 residues. Written as DNA, the CDR3 is TGTGCCAGCACCGGACAGGGCGGGCAGCCCCAGCATTTT. This codes for CASTGQGGQPQHF.

This chain joins TRBV10-3 and TRBJ1-1; TRBD1 matches 9 bases. The CDR3 sequence is 17 residues long. The J segment lost 6 bases and the V segment lost 2 bases, leaving 13 bases of the junction unmatched. CDR1 and CDR2 from the germline V gene are ENHRY and SYGVKD. The CDR3: CAISEIDRGSRGPEAFF. The DNA for the CDR3 is TGTGCCATCAGTGAGATCGACAGGGGGTCAAGGGGTCCTGAAGCTTTCTTT.

The chain couples TRBV4-2 to TRBJ2-4, with 7 positions matching TRBD2. The CDR3 spans 15 residues. Germline V gives CDR1 LGHNA, CDR2 YNFKEQ. V lost 0 bases and J lost 6; bases outside the gene matches: 5. The DNA for the CDR3 is TGTGCCAGCAGCCAAGATGCGACTAGCATAAACATTCAGTACTTC. Translation gives CASSQDATSINIQYF.

The gene calls are TRBV19 and TRBJ1-4, with 10 bases matching TRBD1. Germline CDR1 and CDR2: LNHDA and SQIVND (reference sequence). The V segment lost 6 bases and the J segment 13 bases; nucleotides outside the gene matches: 11. This CDR3 has 14 amino acids. The CDR3 nucleotides are TGTGCCAGTAGCCCGTCGGGACAGGGGAGTTTACTGTTTTTT. It is translated as CASSPSGQGSLLFF.

V gene TRBV6-5 combines with J gene TRBJ1-2, with 10 bases that match TRBD1. Per germline, CDR1 MNHEY and CDR2 SVGAGI. The CDR3 extends over 14 amino acids. After removal of 6 bases from V and 4 bases from J, the junction contained 5 bases not matched to a gene. The CDR3 sequence is CASSWGQGSYGYTF. The CDR3 DNA is TGTGCCAGCAGCTGGGGACAGGGGAGCTATGGCTACACCTTC.

This rearrangement joins TRBV19 to TRBJ2-5, with 7 bases aligning to TRBD2. CDR1 LNHDA and CDR2 SQIVND come from the germline V gene (reference sequence). Germline trimming cut 4 bases from V and 1 base from J; bases unmatched to any gene: 6. CDR3 length equals 15 residues. The DNA for the CDR3 is TGTGCCAGTAGTAGGTCGGGACTACCCCAAGAGACCCAGTACTTC. Protein: CASSRSGLPQETQYF.